The clone carrying this TCR beta chain occurred many times. Antigen: not known. The CDR3 is made up of 16 amino acids. CDR1 and CDR2 from the germline V gene are LGHNA and YSLEER. Trimming stripped 1 base from V and 3 bases from J, with 16 bases between. These data belong to a study of neurological immune-mediated disorders. Overall study context: 31 of 34 multiple sclerosis patients had relapsing-remitting disease; 3 had secondary progressive.

Findings of the study overall: A possible signature appeared as one related-CDR3 cluster, in which phylogenetic grouping placed the repertoires of 18 of 34 multiple sclerosis patients.

From 15-18 subjects, over 200 million TCR-beta sequences were obtained in each sequencing run. TCRdb re-derived calls from the 5' RACE reads in MiXCR, one entry per CDR3 protein. The data contain about 62,000 distinct CDR3 sequences, less than 6% of them singletons. The source is a woman aged 45 to 65 with multiple sclerosis. The chain links TRBV4-3 to TRBJ2-7; D is ambiguous. Sequenced sample: PBMCs. CDR3 DNA: TGCGCCAGCAGCCAAGGGCCGGGCCTTGGGGTCTACGAGCAGTACTTC. It yields the protein CASSQGPGLGVYEQYF.